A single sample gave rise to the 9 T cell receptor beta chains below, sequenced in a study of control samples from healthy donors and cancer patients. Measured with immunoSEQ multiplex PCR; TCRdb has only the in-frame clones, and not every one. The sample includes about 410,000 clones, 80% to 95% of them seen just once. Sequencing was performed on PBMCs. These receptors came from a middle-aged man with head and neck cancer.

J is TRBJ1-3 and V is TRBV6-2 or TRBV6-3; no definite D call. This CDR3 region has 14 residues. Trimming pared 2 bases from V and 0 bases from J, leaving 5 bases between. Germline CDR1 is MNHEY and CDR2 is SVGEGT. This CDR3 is CASSYGSSGNTIYF. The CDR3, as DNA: TGTGCCAGCAGTTACGGGAGCTCTGGAAACACCATATATTTT.

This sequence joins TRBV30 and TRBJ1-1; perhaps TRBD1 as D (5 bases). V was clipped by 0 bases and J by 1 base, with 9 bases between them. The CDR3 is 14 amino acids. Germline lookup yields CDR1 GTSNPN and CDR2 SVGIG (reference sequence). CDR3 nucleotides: TGTGCCTGGAGTGTGACAGACAGGAACACTGAAGCTTTCTTT. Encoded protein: CAWSVTDRNTEAFF.

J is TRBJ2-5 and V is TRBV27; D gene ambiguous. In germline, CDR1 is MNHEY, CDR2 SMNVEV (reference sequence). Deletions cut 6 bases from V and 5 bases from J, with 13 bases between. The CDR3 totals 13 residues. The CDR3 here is CASSVGWSETQYF. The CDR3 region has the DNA TGTGCCAGCAGCGTGGGATGGTCGGAGACCCAGTACTTC.

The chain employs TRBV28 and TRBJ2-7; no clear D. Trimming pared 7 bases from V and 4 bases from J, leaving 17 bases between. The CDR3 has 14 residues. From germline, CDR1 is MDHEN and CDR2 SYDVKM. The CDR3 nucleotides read TGTGCCAGCAAGGTCTCCCTCACGGCGTACGAGCAGTACTTC. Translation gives CASKVSLTAYEQYF.

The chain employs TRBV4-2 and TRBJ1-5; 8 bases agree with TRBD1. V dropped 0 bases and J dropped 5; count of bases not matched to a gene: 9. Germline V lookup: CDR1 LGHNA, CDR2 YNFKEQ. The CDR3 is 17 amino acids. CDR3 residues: CASSQEGGQGLHQPQHF. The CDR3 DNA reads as TGTGCCAGCAGCCAAGAGGGCGGACAGGGACTTCATCAGCCCCAGCATTTT.

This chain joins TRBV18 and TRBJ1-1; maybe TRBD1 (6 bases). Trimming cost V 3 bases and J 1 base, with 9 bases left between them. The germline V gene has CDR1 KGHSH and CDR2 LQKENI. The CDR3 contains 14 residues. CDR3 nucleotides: TGTGCCAGCTCACCGGGGGGCGCGAACACTGAAGCTTTCTTT. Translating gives CASSPGGANTEAFF. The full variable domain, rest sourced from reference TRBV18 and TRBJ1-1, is NAGVMQNPRHLVRRRGQEARLRCSPMKGHSHVYWYRQLPEEGLKFMVYLQKENIIDESGMPKERFSAEFPKEGPSILRIQQVVRGDSAAYFCASSPGGANTEAFFGQGTRLTVV.

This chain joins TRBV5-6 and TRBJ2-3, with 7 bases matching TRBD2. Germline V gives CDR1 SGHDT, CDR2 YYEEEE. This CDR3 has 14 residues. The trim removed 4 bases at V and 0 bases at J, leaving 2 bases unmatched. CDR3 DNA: TGTGCCAGCAGCCTGGGAGGGAGCACAGATACGCAGTATTTT. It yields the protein CASSLGGSTDTQYF.

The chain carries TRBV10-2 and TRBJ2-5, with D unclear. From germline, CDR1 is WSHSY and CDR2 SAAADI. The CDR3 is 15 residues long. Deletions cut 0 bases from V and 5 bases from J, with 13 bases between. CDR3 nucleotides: TGCGCCAGCAGTGAGTCGGTTAGGGTTGAGGAGACCCAGTACTTC. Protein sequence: CASSESVRVEETQYF.

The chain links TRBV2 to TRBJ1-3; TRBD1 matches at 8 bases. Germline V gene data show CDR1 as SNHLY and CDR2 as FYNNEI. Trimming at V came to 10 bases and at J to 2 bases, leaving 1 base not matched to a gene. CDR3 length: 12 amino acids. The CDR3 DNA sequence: TGTGCCACACAGGGGGCTGGAAACACCATATATTTT. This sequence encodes CATQGAGNTIYF.